The present entry profiles one TCR beta chain with its context. With 60 Vbeta and 13 Jbeta primers, the PCR was carried out. Data came from immunoSEQ multiplex PCR; TCRdb stores just in-frame clones and leaves some out. This sample has about 99,000 clones, with 60% to 80% found just once. The entry originates in a study of cytomegalovirus exposure and HLA in healthy donors. The germline gives CDR1 MRHNA, CDR2 SNTAGT. V lost 6 bases and J 1 base, leaving 9 bases between the germline ends. This CDR3 contains 14 residues. The clonotype comes from a man aged 45-65 years in good health and CMV-seropositive. The chain links TRBV6-4 to TRBJ2-2, with D maybe TRBD1 (6 bases). Input material: PBMCs. CDR3 region: CASRRQENTGELFF. The DNA of the CDR3 is TGTGCCAGCAGAAGACAGGAGAACACCGGGGAGCTGTTTTTT.